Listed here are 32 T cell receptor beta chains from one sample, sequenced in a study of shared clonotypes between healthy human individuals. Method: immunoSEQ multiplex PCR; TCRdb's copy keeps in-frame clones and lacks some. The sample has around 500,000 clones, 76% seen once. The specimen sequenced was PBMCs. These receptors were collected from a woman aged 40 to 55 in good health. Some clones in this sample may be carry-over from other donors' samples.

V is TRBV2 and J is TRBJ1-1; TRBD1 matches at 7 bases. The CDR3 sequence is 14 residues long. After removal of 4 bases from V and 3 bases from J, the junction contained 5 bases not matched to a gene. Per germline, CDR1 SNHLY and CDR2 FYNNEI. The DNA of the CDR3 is TGTGCCAGCAGTGGAGACAGGGCCGACACTGAAGCTTTCTTT. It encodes CASSGDRADTEAFF. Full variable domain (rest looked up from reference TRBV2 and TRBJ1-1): EPEVTQTPSHQVTQMGQEVILRCVPISNHLYFYWYRQILGQKVEFLVSFYNNEISEKSEIFDDQFSVERPDGSNFTLKIRSTKLEDSAMYFCASSGDRADTEAFFGQGTRLTVV.

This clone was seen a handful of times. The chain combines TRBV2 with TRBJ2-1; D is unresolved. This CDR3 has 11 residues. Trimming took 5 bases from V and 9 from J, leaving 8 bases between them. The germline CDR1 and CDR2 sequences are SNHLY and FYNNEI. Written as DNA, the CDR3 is TGTGCCAGCAGTCTGATCGGTGAGCAGTTCTTC. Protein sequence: CASSLIGEQFF.

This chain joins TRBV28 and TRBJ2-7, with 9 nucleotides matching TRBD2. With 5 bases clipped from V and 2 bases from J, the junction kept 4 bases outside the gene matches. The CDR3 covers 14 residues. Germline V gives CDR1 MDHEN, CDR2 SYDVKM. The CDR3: CASSTSSGAYEQYF. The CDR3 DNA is TGTGCCAGCAGTACTTCTAGCGGGGCCTACGAGCAGTACTTC. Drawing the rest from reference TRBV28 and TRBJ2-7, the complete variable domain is DVKVTQSSRYLVKRTGEKVFLECVQDMDHENMFWYRQDPGLGLRLIYFSYDVKMKEKGDIPEGYSVSREKKERFSLILESASTNQTSMYLCASSTSSGAYEQYFGPGTRLTVT.

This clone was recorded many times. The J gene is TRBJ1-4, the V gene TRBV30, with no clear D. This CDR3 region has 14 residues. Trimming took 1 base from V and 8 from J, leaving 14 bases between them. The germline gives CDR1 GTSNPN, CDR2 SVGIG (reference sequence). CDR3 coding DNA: TGTGCCTGGAGTGACAGATCGAATTTAGAAAAACTGTTTTTT. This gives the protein CAWSDRSNLEKLFF.

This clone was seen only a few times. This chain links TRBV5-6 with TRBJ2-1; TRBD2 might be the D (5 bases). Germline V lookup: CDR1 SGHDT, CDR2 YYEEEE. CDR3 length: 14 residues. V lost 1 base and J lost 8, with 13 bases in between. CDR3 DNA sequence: TGTGCCAGCAGCTTGTATTGGCGGCGGGATGAGCAGTTCTTC. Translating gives CASSLYWRRDEQFF.

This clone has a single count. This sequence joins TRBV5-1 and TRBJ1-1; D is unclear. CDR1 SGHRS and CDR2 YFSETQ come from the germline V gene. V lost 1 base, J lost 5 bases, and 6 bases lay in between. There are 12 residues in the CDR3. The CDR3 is CASSLSGTEAFF. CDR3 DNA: TGCGCCAGCAGCTTGAGTGGGACTGAAGCTTTCTTT.

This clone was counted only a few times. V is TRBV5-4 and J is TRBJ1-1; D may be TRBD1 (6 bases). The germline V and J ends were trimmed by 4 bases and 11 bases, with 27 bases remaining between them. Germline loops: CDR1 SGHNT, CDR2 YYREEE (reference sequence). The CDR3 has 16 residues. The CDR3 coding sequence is TGTGCCAGCAGCGATCAAACGTCGGGAGGGGGGTTGAAGGCTTTCTTT. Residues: CASSDQTSGGGLKAFF.

The CDR3 region has the DNA TGTGCCAGCAGTGGAAGGAACACCGGGGAGCTGTTTTTT. Its translation is CASSGRNTGELFF. The rearrangement links TRBV6-6 to TRBJ2-2; D is unclear. The V gene's germline CDR1 is MNHNY and CDR2 SVGAGI (reference sequence). Trimming shortened V by 5 bases and J by 1 base, and 5 bases separated the two germline ends. The CDR3 contains 13 residues.

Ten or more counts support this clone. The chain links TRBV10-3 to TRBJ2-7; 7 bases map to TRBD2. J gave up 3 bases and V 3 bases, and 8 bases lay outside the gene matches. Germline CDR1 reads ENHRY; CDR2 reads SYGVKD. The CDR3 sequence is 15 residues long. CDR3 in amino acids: CAISEAQRGNYEQYF. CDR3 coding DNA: TGTGCCATCAGTGAAGCCCAGCGGGGAAACTACGAGCAGTACTTC.

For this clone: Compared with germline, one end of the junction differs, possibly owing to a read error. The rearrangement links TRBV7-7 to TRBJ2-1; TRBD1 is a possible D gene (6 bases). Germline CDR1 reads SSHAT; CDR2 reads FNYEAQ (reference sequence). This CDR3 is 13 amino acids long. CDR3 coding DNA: TGTGCTAGCAGCCCACAGGGATGGGGTGAGCAGTTCTTC. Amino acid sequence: CASSPQGWGEQFF. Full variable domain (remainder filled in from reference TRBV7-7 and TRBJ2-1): GAGVSQSPRYKVTKRGQDVTLRCDPISSHATLYWYQQALGQGPEFLTYFNYEAQPDKSGLPSDRFSAERPEGSISTLTIQRTEQRDSAMYRCASSPQGWGEQFFGPGTRLTVL.

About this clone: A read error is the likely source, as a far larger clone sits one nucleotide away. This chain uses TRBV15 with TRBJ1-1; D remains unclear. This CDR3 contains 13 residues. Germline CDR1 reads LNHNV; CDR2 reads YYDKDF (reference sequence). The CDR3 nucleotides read TGTGTCATGTCTTTTACGGAGAACACTGAAGCTTTCTTT. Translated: CVMSFTENTEAFF.

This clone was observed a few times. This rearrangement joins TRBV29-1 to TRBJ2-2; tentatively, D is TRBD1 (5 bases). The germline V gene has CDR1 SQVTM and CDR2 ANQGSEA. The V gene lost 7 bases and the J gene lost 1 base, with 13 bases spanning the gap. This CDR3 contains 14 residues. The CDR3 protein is CSARDQGNTGELFF. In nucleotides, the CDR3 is TGCAGCGCGCGAGACCAGGGGAACACCGGGGAGCTGTTTTTT.

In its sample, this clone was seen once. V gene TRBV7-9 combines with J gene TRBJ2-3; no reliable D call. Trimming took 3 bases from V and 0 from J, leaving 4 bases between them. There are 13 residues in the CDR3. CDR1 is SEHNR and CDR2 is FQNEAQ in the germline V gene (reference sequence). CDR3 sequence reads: CASSFPSTDTQYF. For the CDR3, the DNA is TGTGCCAGCAGCTTTCCTAGCACAGATACGCAGTATTTT.

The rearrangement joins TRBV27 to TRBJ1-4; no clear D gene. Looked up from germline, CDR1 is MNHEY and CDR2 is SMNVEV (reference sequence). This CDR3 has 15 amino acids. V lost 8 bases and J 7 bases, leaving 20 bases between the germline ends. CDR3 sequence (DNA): TGTGCCAGCTGCCGGGTCGCGGGCTGGGGTGAAAAACTGTTTTTT. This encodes CASCRVAGWGEKLFF.

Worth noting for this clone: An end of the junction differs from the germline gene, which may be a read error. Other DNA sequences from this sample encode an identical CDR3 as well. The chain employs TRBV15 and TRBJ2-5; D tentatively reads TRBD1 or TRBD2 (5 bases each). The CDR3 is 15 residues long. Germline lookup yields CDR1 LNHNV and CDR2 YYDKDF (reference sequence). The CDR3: CATSRGLGTGETQYF. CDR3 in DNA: TGCGCCACCAGCAGAGGTCTGGGGACGGGGGAGACCCAGTACTTC. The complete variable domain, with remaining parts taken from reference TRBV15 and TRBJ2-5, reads DAMVIQNPRYQVTQFGKPVTLSCSQTLNHNVMYWYQQKSSQAPKLLFHYYDKDFNNEADTPDNFQSRRPNTSFCFLDIRSPGLGDTAMYLCATSRGLGTGETQYFGPGTRLLVL.

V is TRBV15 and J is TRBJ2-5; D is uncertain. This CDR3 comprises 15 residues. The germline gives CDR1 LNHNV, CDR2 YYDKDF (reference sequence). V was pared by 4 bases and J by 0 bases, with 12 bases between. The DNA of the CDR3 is TGTGCCACCAGCACATTGCCTGGGTACCAAGAGACCCAGTACTTC. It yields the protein CATSTLPGYQETQYF.

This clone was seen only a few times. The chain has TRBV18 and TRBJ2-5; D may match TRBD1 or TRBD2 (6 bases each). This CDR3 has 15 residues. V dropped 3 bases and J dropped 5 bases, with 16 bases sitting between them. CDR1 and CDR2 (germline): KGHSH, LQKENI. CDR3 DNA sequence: TGTGCCAGCTCACCCCCCGAGGGGGGATACGAGACCCAGTACTTC. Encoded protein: CASSPPEGGYETQYF.

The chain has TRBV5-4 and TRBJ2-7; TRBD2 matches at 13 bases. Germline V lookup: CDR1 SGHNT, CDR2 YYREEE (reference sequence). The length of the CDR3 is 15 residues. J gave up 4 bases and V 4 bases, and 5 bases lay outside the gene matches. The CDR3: CASSHGLAGVYEQYF. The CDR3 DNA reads TGTGCCAGCAGCCACGGACTAGCGGGAGTTTACGAGCAGTACTTC.

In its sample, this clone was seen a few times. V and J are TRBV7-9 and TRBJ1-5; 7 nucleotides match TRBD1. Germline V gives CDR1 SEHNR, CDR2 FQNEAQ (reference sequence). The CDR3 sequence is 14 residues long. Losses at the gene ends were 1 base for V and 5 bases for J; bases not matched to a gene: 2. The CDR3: CASSLGGGDQPQHF. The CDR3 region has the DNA TGTGCCAGCAGCTTAGGAGGGGGCGATCAGCCCCAGCATTTT.

The CDR3 is CSGTGNTEAFF. The CDR3 DNA sequence: TGCAGCGGGACAGGGAACACTGAAGCTTTCTTT. The chain recombines TRBV29-1 with TRBJ1-1; 7 bases match TRBD1. J was trimmed by 1 base and V by 7 bases; bases with no gene match: 0. Germline CDR1 is SQVTM and CDR2 is ANQGSEA. This CDR3 spans 11 amino acids.

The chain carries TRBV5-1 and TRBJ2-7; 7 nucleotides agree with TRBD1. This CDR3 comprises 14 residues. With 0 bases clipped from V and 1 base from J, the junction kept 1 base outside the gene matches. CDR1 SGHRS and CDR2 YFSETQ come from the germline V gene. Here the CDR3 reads CASSLEGQSYEQYF. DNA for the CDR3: TGCGCCAGCAGCTTGGAGGGACAGTCCTACGAGCAGTACTTC.

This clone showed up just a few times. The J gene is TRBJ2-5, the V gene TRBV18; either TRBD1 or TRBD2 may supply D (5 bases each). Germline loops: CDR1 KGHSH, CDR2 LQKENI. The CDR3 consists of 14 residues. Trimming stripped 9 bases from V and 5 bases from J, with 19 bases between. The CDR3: CASTPGTTRETQYF. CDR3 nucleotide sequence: TGTGCCAGTACCCCCGGGACGACCAGGGAGACCCAGTACTTC.

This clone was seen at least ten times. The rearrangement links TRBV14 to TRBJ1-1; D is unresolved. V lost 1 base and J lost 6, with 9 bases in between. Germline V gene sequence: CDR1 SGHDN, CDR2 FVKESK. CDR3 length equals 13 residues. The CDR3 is CASSQVWMAEAFF. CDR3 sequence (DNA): TGTGCCAGCAGCCAAGTTTGGATGGCTGAAGCTTTCTTT.

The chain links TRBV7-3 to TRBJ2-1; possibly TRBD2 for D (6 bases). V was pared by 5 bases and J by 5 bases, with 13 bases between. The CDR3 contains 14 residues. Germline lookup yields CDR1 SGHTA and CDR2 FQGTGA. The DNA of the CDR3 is TGTGCCAGCAGCCCGATGACTAGTAACAATGAGCAGTTCTTC. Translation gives CASSPMTSNNEQFF.

CDR3 protein: CAWSVRRDEKLFF. In DNA, the CDR3 is TGTGCCTGGAGTGTCCGGCGGGATGAAAAACTGTTTTTT. The rearrangement joins TRBV30 to TRBJ1-4, with D uncertain. Trimming took 0 bases from V and 6 from J, leaving 8 bases between them. In germline, CDR1 is GTSNPN, CDR2 SVGIG (reference sequence). The CDR3 sequence is 13 residues long.

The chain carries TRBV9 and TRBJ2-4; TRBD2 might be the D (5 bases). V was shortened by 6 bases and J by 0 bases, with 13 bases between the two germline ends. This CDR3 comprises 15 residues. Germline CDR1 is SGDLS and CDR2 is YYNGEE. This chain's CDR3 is CASNDEGLAKNIQYF. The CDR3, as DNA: TGTGCCAGCAACGATGAGGGATTAGCCAAAAACATTCAGTACTTC.

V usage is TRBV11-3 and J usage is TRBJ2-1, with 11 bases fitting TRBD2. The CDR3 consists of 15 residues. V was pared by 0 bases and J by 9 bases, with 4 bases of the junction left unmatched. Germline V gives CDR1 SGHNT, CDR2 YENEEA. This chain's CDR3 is CASSLELAGAGEQFF. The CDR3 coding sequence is TGTGCCAGCAGCTTAGAACTAGCGGGAGCAGGTGAGCAGTTCTTC.

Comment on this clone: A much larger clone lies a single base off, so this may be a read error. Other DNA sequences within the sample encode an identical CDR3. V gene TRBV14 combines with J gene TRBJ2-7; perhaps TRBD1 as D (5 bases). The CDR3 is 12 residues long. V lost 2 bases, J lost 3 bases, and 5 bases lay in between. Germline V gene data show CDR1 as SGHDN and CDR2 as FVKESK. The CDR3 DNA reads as TGTGCCAGCAGCCAACAGGGCTACGAGCAGTACTTC. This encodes CASSQQGYEQYF.

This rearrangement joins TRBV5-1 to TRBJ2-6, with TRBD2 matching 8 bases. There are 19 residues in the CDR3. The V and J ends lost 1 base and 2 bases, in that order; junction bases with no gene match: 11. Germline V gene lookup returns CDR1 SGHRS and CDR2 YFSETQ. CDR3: CASSLYPGLGPTGANVLTF. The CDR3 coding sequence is TGCGCCAGCAGCTTGTATCCGGGACTAGGACCAACTGGGGCCAACGTCCTGACTTTC. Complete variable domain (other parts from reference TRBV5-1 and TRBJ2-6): KAGVTQTPRYLIKTRGQQVTLSCSPISGHRSVSWYQQTPGQGLQFLFEYFSETQRNKGNFPGRFSGRQFSNSRSEMNVSTLELGDSALYLCASSLYPGLGPTGANVLTFGAGSRLTVL.

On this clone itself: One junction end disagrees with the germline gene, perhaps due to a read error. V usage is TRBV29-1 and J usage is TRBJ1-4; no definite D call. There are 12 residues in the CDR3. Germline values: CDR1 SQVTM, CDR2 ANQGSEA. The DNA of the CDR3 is TGCGGCGTTGCTCAGGCTAATGAAAAACTGTTTTTT. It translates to CGVAQANEKLFF.

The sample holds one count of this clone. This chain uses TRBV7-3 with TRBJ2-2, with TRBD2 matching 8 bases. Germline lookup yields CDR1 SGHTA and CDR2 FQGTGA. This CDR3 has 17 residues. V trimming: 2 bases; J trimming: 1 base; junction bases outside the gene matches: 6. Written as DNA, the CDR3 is TGTGCCAGCAGCTTACCCCCAACTAGCGGGAACACCGGGGAGCTGTTTTTT. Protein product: CASSLPPTSGNTGELFF.

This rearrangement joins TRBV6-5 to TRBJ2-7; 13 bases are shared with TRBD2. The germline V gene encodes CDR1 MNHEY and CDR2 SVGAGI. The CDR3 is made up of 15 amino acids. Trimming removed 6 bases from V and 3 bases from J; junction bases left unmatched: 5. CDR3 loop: CASRPGTSGNYEQYF. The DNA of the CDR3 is TGTGCCAGCAGACCGGGGACTAGCGGGAACTACGAGCAGTACTTC.